Shown below are 9 T cell receptor beta chains from a single sample sequenced in a study of blood T cell repertoires in COVID-19. Here immunoSEQ multiplex PCR was the method, and the copy in TCRdb shows in-frame clones only, minus some. The table includes about 230,000 clones, about nine tenths detected once. Material for sequencing was peripheral blood. The origin of the receptors is a man between 45 and 60 years old with COVID-19, enrolled during active disease.

The chain carries TRBV3-1 (or the pseudogene TRBV3-2) and TRBJ2-7, with 7 bases that match TRBD1. This CDR3 region has 14 residues. Per the germline V gene, CDR1 is LGHDT and CDR2 is YNNKEL (reference sequence). Trimming took 5 bases from V and 6 from J; bases not matched to a gene: 10. This CDR3 reads CASSTRQGIREQYF. The CDR3 DNA reads as TGTGCCAGCAGCACCAGACAGGGTATACGCGAGCAGTACTTC.

The chain has TRBV12-3 or TRBV12-4 and TRBJ1-2, with a tentative D call TRBD1 (5 bases). The CDR3 loop spans 13 amino acids. The V end lost 6 bases, the J end lost 4 bases, and 12 bases lay between the germline ends. The CDR3 region is CASSTPGGYGYTF. The CDR3 DNA sequence: TGTGCCAGCAGCACCCCGGGGGGCTATGGCTACACCTTC.

The chain is built from TRBV27 and TRBJ2-1, with 11 nucleotides matching TRBD2. The germline CDR1 and CDR2 sequences are MNHEY and SMNVEV (reference sequence). The trim removed 5 bases at V and 6 bases at J, leaving 9 bases unmatched. The CDR3 sequence is 16 residues long. The CDR3 reads CASSLQRLAGPNEQFF. CDR3 sequence (DNA): TGTGCCAGCAGTCTCCAACGACTAGCGGGGCCCAATGAGCAGTTCTTC.

The chain combines TRBV14 with TRBJ1-2; D not certain. The V end was cut by 1 base, the J end by 7 bases, with 10 bases between. The germline CDR1 and CDR2 sequences are SGHDN and FVKESK. The CDR3 is 13 amino acids. The CDR3 coding sequence is TGTGCCAGCAGCCAAGTTAGAGGGTCTGGCTACACCTTC. Its protein product is CASSQVRGSGYTF.

The V call is TRBV6-5, the J call TRBJ1-2, with 10 bases identical to TRBD1. This CDR3 is built from 14 residues. V lost 2 bases and J lost 7; bases outside the gene matches: 4. Germline CDR1 reads MNHEY; CDR2 reads SVGAGI. Here the CDR3 DNA reads TGTGCCAGCAGTTACGCCGGGACAGGGGTTGGCTACACCTTC. Translation: CASSYAGTGVGYTF.

The chain combines TRBV6-6 with TRBJ1-5; possibly TRBD1 for D (6 bases). Trimming shortened V by 6 bases and J by 7 bases, and 19 bases separated the two germline ends. The CDR3 spans 15 residues. Germline V gives CDR1 MNHNY, CDR2 SVGAGI (reference sequence). The CDR3 nucleotides are TGTGCCAGCAGCCTCGCGGGGGGCTTAGGCCAGCCCCAGCATTTT. Protein: CASSLAGGLGQPQHF.

CDR3 amino acids: CASSFLTGGYNEQFF. The CDR3 DNA reads TGTGCCAGCAGTTTCCTGACAGGGGGCTACAATGAGCAGTTCTTC. The chain combines TRBV28 with TRBJ2-1, with 9 nucleotides matching TRBD1. Germline V CDR1 and CDR2: MDHEN, SYDVKM. The trim removed 3 bases at V and 3 bases at J, leaving 3 bases unmatched. The CDR3 runs to 15 residues.

The gene calls are TRBV19 and TRBJ2-7, with D possibly being TRBD1 (5 bases). Germline lookup yields CDR1 LNHDA and CDR2 SQIVND (reference sequence). This CDR3 has 14 residues. V was pared by 3 bases and J by 9 bases, with 18 bases between. In DNA form, the CDR3 reads TGTGCCAGTAGTATCCAGGGCCCCTCGGTTGTGCAGTACTTC. This sequence encodes CASSIQGPSVVQYF. Full variable domain (outside the CDR3, taken from reference TRBV19 and TRBJ2-7): DGGITQSPKYLFRKEGQNVTLSCEQNLNHDAMYWYRQDPGQGLRLIYYSQIVNDFQKGDIAEGYSVSREKKESFPLTVTSAQKNPTAFYLCASSIQGPSVVQYFGPGTRLTVT.

The chain is built from TRBV7-6 and TRBJ2-1, with 10 nucleotides matching TRBD2. The germline gives CDR1 SGHVS, CDR2 FNYEAQ. This CDR3 is 17 amino acids long. V trimming: 1 base; J trimming: 0 bases; junction bases outside the gene matches: 3. CDR3 sequence reads: CASSLGASGSSYNEQFF. CDR3 in DNA: TGTGCCAGCAGCTTAGGAGCTAGCGGGAGCTCCTACAATGAGCAGTTCTTC.